This T cell receptor (beta chain) was obtained from a study of cytomegalovirus exposure and HLA in healthy donors. Sequencing was performed with immunoSEQ multiplex PCR; in TCRdb, only in-frame clones are kept and a portion is missing. Of approximately 99,000 clones in the sample, about 85% were seen once. Remarks on this clone: The target antigen is unknown.

Study observations and caveats: Confirmation in vitro established that three CMV-associated chains were specific for CMV antigens. Rare TCR sequences dominated, though some public TCRs recurred in many donors. The study labeled 170 or so TCR beta chains cytomegalovirus-associated. Reportedly, diagnosis of cytomegalovirus status by the classifier showed high specificity and sensitivity.

The sequenced material came from PBMCs. The source of this sequence is a woman aged 18-35 years in good health and CMV-seronegative.

The DNA of the CDR3 is TGTGCCAGCAGCCCGAAAGAAGAATACCGGGATTCACCCCTCCACTTT. This gives the protein CASSPKEEYRDSPLHF. This chain links TRBV27 with TRBJ1-6; D gene ambiguous. There are 16 residues in the CDR3. V was cut by 6 bases and J by 8 bases, with 20 bases left in between. Looked up from germline, CDR1 is MNHEY and CDR2 is SMNVEV (reference sequence).